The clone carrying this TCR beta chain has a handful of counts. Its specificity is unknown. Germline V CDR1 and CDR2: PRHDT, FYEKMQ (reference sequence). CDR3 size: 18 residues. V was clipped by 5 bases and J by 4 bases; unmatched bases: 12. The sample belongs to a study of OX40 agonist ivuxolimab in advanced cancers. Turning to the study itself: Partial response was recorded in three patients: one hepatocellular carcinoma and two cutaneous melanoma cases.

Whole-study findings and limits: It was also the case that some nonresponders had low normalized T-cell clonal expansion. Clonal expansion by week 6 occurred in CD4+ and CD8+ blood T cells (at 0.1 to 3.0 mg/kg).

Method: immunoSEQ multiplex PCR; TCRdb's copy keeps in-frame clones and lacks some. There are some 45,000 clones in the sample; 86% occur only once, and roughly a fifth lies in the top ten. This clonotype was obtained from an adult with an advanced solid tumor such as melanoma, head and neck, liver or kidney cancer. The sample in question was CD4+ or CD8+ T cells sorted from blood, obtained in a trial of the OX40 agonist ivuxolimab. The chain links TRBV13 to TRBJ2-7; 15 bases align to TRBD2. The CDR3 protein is CASSLGLAGGARGYEQYV. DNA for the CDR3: TGTGCCAGCAGCCTCGGACTAGCGGGGGGGGCTCGGGGATACGAGCAGTACGTC.